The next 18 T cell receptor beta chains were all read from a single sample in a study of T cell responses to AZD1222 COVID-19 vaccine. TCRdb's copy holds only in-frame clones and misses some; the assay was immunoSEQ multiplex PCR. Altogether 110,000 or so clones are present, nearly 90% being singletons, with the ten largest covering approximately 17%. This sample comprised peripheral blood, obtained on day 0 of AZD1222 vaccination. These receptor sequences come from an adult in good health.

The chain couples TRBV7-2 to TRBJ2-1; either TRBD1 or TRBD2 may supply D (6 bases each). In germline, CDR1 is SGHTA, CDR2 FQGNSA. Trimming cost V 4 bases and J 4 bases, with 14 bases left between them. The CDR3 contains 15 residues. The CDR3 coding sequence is TGTGCCAGCAGCTCCTTGGGGGGCGGGTACAATGAGCAGTTCTTC. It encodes CASSSLGGGYNEQFF.

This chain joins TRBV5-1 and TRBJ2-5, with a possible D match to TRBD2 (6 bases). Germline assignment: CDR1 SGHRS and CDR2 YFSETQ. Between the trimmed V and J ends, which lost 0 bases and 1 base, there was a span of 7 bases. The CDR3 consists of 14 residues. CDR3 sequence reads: CASSLASVQETQYF. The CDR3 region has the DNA TGCGCCAGCAGCTTGGCTAGCGTCCAAGAGACCCAGTACTTC.

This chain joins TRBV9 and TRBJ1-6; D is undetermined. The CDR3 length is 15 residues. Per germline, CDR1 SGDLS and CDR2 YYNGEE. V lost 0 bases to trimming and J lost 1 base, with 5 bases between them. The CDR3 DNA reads TGTGCCAGCAGCGTAGGTGGTTCCTATAATTCACCCCTCCACTTT. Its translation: CASSVGGSYNSPLHF.

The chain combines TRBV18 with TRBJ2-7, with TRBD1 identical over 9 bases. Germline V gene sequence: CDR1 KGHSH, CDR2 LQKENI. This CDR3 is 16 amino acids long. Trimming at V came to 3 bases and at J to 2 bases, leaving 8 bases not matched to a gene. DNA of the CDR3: TGTGCCAGCTCACCGACCCGGACAGGGGTCCCCTACGAGCAGTACGTC. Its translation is CASSPTRTGVPYEQYV.

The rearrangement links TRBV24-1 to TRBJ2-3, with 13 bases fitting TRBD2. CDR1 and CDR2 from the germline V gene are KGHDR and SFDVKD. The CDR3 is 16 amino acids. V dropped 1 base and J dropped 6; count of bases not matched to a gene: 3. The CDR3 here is CATSDFGLAGEDTQYF. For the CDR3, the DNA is TGTGCCACCAGTGATTTCGGACTAGCGGGGGAGGATACGCAGTATTTT.

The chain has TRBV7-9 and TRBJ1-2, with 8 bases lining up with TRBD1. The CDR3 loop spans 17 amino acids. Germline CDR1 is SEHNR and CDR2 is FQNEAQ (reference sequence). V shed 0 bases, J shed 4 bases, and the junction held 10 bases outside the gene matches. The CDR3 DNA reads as TGTGCCAGCAGCTTAGCCCAAGGACAGGGTCGGGCCTATGGCTACACCTTC. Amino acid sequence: CASSLAQGQGRAYGYTF.

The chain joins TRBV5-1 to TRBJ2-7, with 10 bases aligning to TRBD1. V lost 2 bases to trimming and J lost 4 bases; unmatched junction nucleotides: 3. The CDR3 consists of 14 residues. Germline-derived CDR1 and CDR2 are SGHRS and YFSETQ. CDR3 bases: TGCGCCAGCAGCTTCCCGGGACAGGGGTACGAGCAGTACTTC. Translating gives CASSFPGQGYEQYF.

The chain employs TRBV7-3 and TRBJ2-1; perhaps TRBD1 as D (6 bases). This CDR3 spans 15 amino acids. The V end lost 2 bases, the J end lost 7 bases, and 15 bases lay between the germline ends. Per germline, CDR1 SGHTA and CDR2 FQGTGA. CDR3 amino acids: CASSLLGGGGNEQFF. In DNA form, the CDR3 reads TGTGCCAGCAGCTTATTAGGGGGTGGTGGTAATGAGCAGTTCTTC.

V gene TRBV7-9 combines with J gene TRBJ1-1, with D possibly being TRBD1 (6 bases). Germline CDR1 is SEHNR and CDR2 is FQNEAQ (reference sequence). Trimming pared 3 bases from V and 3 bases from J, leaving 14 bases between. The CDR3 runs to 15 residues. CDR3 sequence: CASSFADSFDTEAFF. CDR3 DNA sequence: TGTGCCAGCAGCTTTGCGGACAGCTTTGACACTGAAGCTTTCTTT.

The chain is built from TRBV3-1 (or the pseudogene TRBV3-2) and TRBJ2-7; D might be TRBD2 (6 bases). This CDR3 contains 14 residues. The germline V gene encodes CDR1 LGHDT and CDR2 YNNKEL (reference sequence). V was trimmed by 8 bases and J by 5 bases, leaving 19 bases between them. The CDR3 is CASSRDLGSNEQYF. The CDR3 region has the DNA TGTGCCAGCTCCCGGGACTTGGGTTCCAACGAGCAGTACTTC.

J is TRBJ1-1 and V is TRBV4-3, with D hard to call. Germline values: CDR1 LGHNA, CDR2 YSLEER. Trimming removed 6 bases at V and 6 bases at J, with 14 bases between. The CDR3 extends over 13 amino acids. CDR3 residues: CASSPRVGSEAFF. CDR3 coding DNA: TGCGCCAGCAGTCCTCGGGTGGGATCTGAAGCTTTCTTT.

Written as DNA, the CDR3 is TGTGCCAGCAGTCGCGGACTACCTTACGAGCAGTACTTC. This translates into CASSRGLPYEQYF. This chain uses TRBV6-5 with TRBJ2-7; D possibly corresponds to TRBD2 (6 bases). The CDR3 loop spans 13 amino acids. Trimming shortened V by 5 bases and J by 4 bases, and 12 bases separated the two germline ends. CDR1 and CDR2 from the germline V gene are MNHEY and SVGAGI.

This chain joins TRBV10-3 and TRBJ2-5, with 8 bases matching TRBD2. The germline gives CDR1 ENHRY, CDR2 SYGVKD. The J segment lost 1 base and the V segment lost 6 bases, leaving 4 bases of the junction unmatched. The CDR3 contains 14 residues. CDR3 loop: CAISPSGGQETQYF. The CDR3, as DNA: TGTGCCATCAGCCCCAGCGGGGGCCAAGAGACCCAGTACTTC.

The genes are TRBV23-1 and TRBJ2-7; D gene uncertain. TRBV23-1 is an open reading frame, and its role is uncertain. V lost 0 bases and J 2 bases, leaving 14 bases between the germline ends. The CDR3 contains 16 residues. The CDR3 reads CASSQSRFPSPYEQYF. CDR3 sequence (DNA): TGCGCCAGCAGTCAATCGCGGTTTCCCTCCCCCTACGAGCAGTACTTC.

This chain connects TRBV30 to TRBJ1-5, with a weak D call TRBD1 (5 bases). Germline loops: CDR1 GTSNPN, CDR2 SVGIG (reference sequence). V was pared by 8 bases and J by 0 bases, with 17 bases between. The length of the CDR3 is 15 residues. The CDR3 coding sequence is TGTGCCCAATCTAACGGGGGATATAGCAATCAGCCCCAGCATTTT. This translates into CAQSNGGYSNQPQHF. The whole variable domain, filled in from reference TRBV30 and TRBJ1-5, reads SQTIHQWPATLVQPVGSPLSLECTVEGTSNPNLYWYRQAAGRGLQLLFYSVGIGQISSEVPQNLSASRPQDRQFILSSKKLLLSDSGFYLCAQSNGGYSNQPQHFGDGTRLSIL.

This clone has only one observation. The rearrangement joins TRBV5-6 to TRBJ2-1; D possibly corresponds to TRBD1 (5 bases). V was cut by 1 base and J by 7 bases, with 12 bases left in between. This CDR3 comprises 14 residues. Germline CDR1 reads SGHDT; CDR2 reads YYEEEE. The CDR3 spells CASSLSSGQNEQFF. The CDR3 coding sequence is TGTGCCAGCAGCTTGAGTTCAGGGCAAAATGAGCAGTTCTTC.

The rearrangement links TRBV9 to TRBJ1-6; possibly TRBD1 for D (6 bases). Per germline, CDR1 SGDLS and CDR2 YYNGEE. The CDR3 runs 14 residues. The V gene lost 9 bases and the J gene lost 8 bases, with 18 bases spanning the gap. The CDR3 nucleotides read TGTGCCAACCTGGGGGCCCACGGGGATTCACCCCTCCACTTT. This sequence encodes CANLGAHGDSPLHF.

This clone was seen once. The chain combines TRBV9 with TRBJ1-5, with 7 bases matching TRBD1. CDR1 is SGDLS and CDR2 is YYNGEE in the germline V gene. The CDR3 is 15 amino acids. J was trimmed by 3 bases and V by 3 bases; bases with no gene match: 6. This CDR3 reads CASSGTGTANQPQHF. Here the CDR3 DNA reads TGTGCCAGCAGCGGAACCGGGACAGCCAATCAGCCCCAGCATTTT.